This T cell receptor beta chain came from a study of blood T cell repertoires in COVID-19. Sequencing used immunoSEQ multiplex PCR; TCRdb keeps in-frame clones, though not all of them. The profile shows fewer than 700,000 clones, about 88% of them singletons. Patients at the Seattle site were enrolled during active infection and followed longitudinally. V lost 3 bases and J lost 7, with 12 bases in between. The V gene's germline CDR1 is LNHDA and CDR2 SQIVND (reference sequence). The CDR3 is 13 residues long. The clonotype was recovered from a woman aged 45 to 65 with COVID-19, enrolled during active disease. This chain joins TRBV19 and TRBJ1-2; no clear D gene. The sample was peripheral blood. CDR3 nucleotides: TGTGCCAGTAGTATGGGGATGGAGGGTGGCTACACCTTC. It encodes CASSMGMEGGYTF.